The clone carrying this TCR beta chain was counted once. The table came from immunoSEQ multiplex PCR; TCRdb's copy has only in-frame clones and leaves some out. The data contain about 16,000 clones, approximately 63% of them singletons. The CDR3 contains 12 residues. CDR1 and CDR2 (germline): SQVTM, ANQGSEA. V gave up 3 bases and J gave up 1 base, with 6 bases separating them. This entry belongs to a study of PD-1 and CTLA-4 blockade in melanoma. The sample in question was CD8+ T cells from peripheral blood, obtained from a patient given anti-PD-1 treatment. The chain has TRBV29-1 and TRBJ2-5; no firm D call. This receptor was obtained from a human donor with melanoma. This CDR3 is CSVDGVQETQYF. CDR3 DNA: TGCAGCGTTGATGGCGTCCAAGAGACCCAGTACTTC.